This T cell receptor beta chain is from a study of blood T cell repertoires in COVID-19. Whole-study context: PBMCs, B-cell-depleted T cells, or T cells provided the cDNA or gDNA that made up the material.

V shed 5 bases, J shed 5 bases, and the junction held 5 bases outside the gene matches. Per the germline V gene, CDR1 is SGHVS and CDR2 is FQNEAQ. The CDR3 is made up of 15 amino acids. The repertoire was sequenced with immunoSEQ multiplex PCR; TCRdb's copy has only in-frame clones and lacks some. This table has about 89,000 clones, 75% to 90% appearing once. V gene TRBV7-8 combines with J gene TRBJ2-3, with 12 bases identical to TRBD2. The sample consisted of peripheral blood. The clonotype comes from a male donor with acute or convalescent COVID-19. The CDR3 DNA reads TGTGCCAGCAGCCCGACTAGCGGGGGAGGAGATACGCAGTATTTT. Translating it yields CASSPTSGGGDTQYF.